This T cell receptor (beta chain) was profiled in a study of blood T cell repertoires in COVID-19. The CDR3 spans 14 residues. CDR1 and CDR2 (germline): MNHEY, SVGAGI. V was cut by 6 bases and J by 0 bases, with 11 bases left in between. In the authors' methods: Estimates of nucleated cell counts were drawn from the amplification of reference gene primers. Generated by immunoSEQ multiplex PCR, the TCRdb table keeps only in-frame clones and is missing some. Clonal size and the V and J genes are those of that table, whereas D and trimming came from the DNA. Of about 140,000 clones in the sample, roughly 80% were seen once.

The gene calls are TRBV6-5 and TRBJ1-1; D unresolved. The material sequenced was peripheral blood. The receptor was derived from a human donor in a cohort sampled during active COVID-19. CDR3 region: CASSLQAMNTEAFF. The CDR3 coding sequence is TGTGCCAGCAGCTTGCAGGCTATGAACACTGAAGCTTTCTTT.